This TCR beta chain derives from a study of blood T cell repertoires in COVID-19. Study background: COVID-19 samples, acute and convalescent, were from the United States, Italy and Spain. From T cells, B-cell-depleted T cells, or PBMCs came the material, which was cDNA or gDNA.

Original processing notes: For nucleated cells, counts were estimated from reference gene primer amplification. The data were produced by immunoSEQ multiplex PCR, yet TCRdb's version contains in-frame clones alone and is incomplete. V, J and clone size were drawn from that table, and D and trimming were deduced from the DNA. The table records about 210,000 clones, 65% to 85% of them present only once. The CDR3 has 11 residues. V lost 11 bases and J lost 7, with 12 bases in between. Germline CDR1 MDHEN, CDR2 SYDVKM. The chain has TRBV28 and TRBJ2-1, with D maybe TRBD1 (7 bases). Sequencing was carried out using peripheral blood. The source is a woman aged 50 to 60 with acute or convalescent COVID-19. CDR3: CAGGTENEQFF. CDR3 DNA: TGTGCCGGGGGGACAGAAAATGAGCAGTTCTTC.